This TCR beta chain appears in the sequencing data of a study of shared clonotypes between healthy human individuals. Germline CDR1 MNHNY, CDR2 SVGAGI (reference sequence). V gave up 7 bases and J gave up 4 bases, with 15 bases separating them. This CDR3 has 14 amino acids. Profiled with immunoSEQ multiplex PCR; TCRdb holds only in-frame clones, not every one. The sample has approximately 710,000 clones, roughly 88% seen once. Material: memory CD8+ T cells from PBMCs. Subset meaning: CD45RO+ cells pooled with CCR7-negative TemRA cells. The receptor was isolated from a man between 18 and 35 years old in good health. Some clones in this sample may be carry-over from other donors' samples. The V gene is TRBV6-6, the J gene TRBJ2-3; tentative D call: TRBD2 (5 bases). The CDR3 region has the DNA TGTGCCAGCATCCAATATTTGGGAGCAGATACGCAGTATTTT. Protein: CASIQYLGADTQYF.